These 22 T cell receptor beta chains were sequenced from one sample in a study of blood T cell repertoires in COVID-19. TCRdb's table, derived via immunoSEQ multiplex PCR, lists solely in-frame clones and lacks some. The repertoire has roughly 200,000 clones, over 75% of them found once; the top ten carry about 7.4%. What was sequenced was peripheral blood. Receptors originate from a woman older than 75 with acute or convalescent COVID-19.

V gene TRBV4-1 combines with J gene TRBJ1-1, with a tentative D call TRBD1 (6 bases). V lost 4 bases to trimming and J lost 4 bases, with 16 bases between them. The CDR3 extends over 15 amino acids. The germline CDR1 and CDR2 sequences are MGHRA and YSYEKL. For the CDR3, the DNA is TGCGCCAGCAGCCTCAGCCCTACAGGGCTCACTGAAGCTTTCTTT. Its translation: CASSLSPTGLTEAFF.

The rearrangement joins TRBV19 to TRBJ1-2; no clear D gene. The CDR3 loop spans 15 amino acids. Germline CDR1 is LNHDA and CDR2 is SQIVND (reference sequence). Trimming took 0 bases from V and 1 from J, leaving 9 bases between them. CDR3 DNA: TGTGCCAGTAGTATAGATCAACTCCGTAACTATGGCTACACCTTC. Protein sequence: CASSIDQLRNYGYTF.

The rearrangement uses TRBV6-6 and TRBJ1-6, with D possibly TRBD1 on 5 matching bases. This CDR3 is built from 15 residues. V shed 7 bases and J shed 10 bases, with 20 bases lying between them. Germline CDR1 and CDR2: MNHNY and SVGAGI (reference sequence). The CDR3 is CASTSTVEGGSPLHF. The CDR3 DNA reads TGTGCCAGCACCTCGACAGTGGAGGGCGGGTCACCCCTCCACTTT.

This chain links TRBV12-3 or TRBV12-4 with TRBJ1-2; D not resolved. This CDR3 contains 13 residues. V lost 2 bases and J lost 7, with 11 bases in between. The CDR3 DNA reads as TGTGCCAGCAGTTTAAGAGGCCTCGGTGGCTACACCTTC. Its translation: CASSLRGLGGYTF.

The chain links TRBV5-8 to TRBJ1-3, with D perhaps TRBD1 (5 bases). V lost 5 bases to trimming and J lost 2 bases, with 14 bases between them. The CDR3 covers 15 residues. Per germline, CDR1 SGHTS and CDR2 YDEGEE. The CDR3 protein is CASSFDTGAGNTIYF. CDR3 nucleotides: TGTGCCAGCAGTTTTGACACAGGAGCTGGAAACACCATATATTTT.

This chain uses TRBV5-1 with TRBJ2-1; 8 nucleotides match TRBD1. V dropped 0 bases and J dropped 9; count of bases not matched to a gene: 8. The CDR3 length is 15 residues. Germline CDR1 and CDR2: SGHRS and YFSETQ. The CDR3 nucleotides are TGCGCCAGCAGCTTGGCCTCTGGACAGGGTACTGAGCAGTTCTTC. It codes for CASSLASGQGTEQFF. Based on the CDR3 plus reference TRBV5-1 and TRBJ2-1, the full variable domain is KAGVTQTPRYLIKTRGQQVTLSCSPISGHRSVSWYQQTPGQGLQFLFEYFSETQRNKGNFPGRFSGRQFSNSRSEMNVSTLELGDSALYLCASSLASGQGTEQFFGPGTRLTVL.

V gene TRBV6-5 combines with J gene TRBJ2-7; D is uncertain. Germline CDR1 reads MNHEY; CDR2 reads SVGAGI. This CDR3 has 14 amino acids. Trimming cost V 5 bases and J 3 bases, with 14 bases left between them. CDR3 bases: TGTGCCAGCAGTAACCCCCTAAGAGGCTACGAGCAGTACTTC. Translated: CASSNPLRGYEQYF.

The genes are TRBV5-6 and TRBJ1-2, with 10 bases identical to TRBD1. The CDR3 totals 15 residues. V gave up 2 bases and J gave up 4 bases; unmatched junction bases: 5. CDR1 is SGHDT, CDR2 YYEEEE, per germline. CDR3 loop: CASSLGDRGPYGYTF. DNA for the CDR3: TGTGCCAGCAGCTTAGGGGACAGGGGCCCCTATGGCTACACCTTC.

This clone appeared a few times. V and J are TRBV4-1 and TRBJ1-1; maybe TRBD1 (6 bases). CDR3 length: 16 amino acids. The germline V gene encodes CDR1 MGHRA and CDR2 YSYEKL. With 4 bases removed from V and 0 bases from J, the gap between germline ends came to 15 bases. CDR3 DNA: TGCGCCAGCAGCCCTCGAGGGGGGGAGTTGAACACTGAAGCTTTCTTT. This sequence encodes CASSPRGGELNTEAFF.

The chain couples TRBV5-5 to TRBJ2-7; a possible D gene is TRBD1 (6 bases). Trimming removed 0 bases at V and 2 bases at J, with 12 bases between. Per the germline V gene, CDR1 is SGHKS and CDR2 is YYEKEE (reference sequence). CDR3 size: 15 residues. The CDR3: CASSLARGATYEQYF. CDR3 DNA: TGTGCCAGCAGCTTGGCCAGGGGCGCGACCTACGAGCAGTACTTC.

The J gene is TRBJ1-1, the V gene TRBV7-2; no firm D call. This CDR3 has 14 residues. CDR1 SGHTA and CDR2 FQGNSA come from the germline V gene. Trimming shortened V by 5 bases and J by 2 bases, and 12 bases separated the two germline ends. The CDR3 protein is CASSLSPGNTEAFF. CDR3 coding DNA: TGTGCCAGCAGCCTCTCACCGGGTAACACTGAAGCTTTCTTT.

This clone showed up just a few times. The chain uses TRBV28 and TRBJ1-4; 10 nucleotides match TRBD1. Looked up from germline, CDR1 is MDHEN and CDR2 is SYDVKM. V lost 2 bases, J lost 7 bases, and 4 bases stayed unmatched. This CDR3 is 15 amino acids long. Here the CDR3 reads CASSLPGQGSEKLFF. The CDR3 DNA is TGTGCCAGCAGTTTACCGGGACAGGGGAGTGAAAAACTGTTTTTT.

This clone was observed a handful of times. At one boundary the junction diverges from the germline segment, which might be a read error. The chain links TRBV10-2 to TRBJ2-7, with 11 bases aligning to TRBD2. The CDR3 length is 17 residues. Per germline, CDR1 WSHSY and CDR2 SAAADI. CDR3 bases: TGCGCCAGTAGTGAGGGTTGGTCTAGCGGGAGGCCGCGGGAGCAGTACTTC. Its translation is CASSEGWSSGRPREQYF.

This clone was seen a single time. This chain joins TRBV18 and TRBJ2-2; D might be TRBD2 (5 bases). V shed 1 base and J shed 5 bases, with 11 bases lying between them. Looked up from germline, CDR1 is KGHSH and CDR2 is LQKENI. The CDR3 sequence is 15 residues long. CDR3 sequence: CASSPLNSGTGELFF. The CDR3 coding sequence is TGTGCCAGCTCACCACTTAATTCGGGGACCGGGGAGCTGTTTTTT.

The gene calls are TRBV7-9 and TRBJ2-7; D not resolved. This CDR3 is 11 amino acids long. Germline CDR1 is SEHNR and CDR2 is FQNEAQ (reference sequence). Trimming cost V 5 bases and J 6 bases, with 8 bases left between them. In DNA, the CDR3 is TGTGCCAGCAGCGTAGGAGCCGAGCAGTACTTC. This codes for CASSVGAEQYF.

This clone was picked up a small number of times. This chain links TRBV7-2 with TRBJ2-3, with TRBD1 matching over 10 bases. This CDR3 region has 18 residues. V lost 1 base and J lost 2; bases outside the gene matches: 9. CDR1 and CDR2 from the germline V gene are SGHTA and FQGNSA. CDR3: CASSLDGTGVPPTDTQYF. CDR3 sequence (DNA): TGTGCCAGCAGCTTAGACGGGACAGGGGTCCCCCCCACAGATACGCAGTATTTT.

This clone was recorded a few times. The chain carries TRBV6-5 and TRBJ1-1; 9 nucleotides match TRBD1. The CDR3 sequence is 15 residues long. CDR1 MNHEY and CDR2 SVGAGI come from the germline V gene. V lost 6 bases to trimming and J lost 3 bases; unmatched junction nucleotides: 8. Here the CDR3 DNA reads TGTGCCAGCAGGGCGCCACAGGGGGCGGACACTGAAGCTTTCTTT. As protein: CASRAPQGADTEAFF.

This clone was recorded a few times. CDR3 sequence reads: CASYPRGYDTQETQYF. In nucleotides, the CDR3 is TGTGCCAGCTACCCTAGGGGGTATGACACCCAAGAGACCCAGTACTTC. The V call is TRBV28, the J call TRBJ2-5; maybe TRBD1 (6 bases). CDR3 length: 16 amino acids. Trimming cost V 8 bases and J 1 base, with 20 bases left between them. Germline loops: CDR1 MDHEN, CDR2 SYDVKM.

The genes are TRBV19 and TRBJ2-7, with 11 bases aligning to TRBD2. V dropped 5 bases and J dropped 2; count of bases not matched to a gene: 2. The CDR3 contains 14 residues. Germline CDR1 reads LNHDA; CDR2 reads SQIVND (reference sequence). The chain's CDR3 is CASSVSGRAYEQYF. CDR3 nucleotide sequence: TGTGCCAGTAGTGTTAGCGGGAGGGCCTACGAGCAGTACTTC.

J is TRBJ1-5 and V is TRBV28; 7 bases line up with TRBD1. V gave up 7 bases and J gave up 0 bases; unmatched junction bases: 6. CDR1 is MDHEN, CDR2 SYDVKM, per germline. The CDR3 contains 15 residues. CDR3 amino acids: CASTRAGGSNQPQHF. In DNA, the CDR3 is TGTGCCAGCACCAGGGCAGGGGGTAGCAATCAGCCCCAGCATTTT. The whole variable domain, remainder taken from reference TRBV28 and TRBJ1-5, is DVKVTQSSRYLVKRTGEKVFLECVQDMDHENMFWYRQDPGLGLRLIYFSYDVKMKEKGDIPEGYSVSREKKERFSLILESASTNQTSMYLCASTRAGGSNQPQHFGDGTRLSIL.

The CDR3 spells CASKTRAVSSYNSPLHF. As DNA, the CDR3 is TGTGCCAGCAAAACGCGGGCAGTCAGCTCCTATAATTCACCCCTCCACTTT. V and J are TRBV7-2 and TRBJ1-6; D is ambiguous. From germline, CDR1 is SGHTA and CDR2 FQGNSA. CDR3 length: 17 amino acids. V lost 7 bases, J lost 0 bases, and 16 bases lay in between.

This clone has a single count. CDR3 sequence (DNA): TGCGCCAGCGCTACAGGGCCAACTTACGAGCAGTACTTC. Translating gives CASATGPTYEQYF. The rearrangement joins TRBV5-1 to TRBJ2-7, with a possible D match to TRBD1 (6 bases). Germline V lookup: CDR1 SGHRS, CDR2 YFSETQ. The CDR3 spans 13 residues. V lost 7 bases and J 4 bases, leaving 15 bases between the germline ends.